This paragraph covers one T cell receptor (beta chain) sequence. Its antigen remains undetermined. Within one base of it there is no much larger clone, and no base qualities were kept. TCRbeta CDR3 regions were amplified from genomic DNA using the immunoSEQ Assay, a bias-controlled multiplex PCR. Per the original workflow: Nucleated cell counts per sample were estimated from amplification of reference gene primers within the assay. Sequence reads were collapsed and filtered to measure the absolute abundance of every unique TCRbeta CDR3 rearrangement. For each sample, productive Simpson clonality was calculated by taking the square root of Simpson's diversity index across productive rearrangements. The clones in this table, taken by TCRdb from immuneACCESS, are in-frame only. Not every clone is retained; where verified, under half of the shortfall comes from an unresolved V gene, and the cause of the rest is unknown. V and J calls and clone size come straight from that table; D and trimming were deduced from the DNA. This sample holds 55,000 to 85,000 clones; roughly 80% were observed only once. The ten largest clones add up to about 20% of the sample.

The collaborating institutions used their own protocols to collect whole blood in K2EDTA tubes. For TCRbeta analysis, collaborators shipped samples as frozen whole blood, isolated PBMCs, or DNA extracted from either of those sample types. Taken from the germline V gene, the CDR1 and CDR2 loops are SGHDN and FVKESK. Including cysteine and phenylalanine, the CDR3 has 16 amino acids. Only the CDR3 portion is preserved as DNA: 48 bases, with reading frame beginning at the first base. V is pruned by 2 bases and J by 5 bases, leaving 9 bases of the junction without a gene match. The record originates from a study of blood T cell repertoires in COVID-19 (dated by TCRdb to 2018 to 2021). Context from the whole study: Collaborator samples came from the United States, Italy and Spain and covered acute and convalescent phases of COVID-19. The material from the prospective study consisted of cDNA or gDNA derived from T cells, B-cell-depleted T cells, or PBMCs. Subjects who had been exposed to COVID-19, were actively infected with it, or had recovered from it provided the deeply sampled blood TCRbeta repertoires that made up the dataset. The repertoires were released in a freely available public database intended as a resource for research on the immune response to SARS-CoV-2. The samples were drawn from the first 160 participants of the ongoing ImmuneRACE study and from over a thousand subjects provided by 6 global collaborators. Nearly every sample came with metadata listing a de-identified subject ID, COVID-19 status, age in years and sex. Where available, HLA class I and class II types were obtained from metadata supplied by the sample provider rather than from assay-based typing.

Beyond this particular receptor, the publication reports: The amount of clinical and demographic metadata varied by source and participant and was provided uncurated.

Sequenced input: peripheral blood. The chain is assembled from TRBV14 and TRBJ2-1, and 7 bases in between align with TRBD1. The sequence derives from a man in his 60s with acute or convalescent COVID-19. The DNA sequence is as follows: TGTGCCAGCAGCCAAAACAGGGGTCTAAGAAACAATGAGCAGTTCTTC. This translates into CASSQNRGLRNNEQFF.